The 28 T cell receptor beta chains in this list originate from one sample, sequenced in a study of shared clonotypes between healthy human individuals. Sequenced by immunoSEQ multiplex PCR; TCRdb stores in-frame clones only, minus some. Of 100,000 to 120,000 clones in the sample, about 63% were seen once. Sequencing input: memory CD8+ T cells sorted from blood. Documented subset: CD45RO+ cells pooled with CCR7-negative TemRA cells. The receptors stem from a woman aged 25 to 39 in good health.

This chain joins TRBV2 and TRBJ2-3; D may be TRBD1 or TRBD2 (5 bases each). The CDR3 loop spans 18 amino acids. Per the germline V gene, CDR1 is SNHLY and CDR2 is FYNNEI. V was shortened by 2 bases and J by 6 bases, with 24 bases between the two germline ends. CDR3 nucleotides: TGTGCCAGCAGTGAACTCATCGCCGGGGAATACAGGATGGATACGCAGTATTTT. It codes for CASSELIAGEYRMDTQYF.

The rearrangement uses TRBV18 and TRBJ2-5; the D gene is possibly TRBD1 (6 bases). V was clipped by 3 bases and J by 0 bases, with 17 bases between them. The CDR3 sequence is 17 residues long. CDR1 and CDR2 from the germline V gene are KGHSH and LQKENI. CDR3 bases: TGTGCCAGCTCACCCCTCCGGGTTGACAGGTACCAAGAGACCCAGTACTTC. Translated, it gives CASSPLRVDRYQETQYF.

This clone was seen a single time. The gene calls are TRBV6-4 and TRBJ2-1, with TRBD1 as a possible D gene (5 bases). The germline CDR1 and CDR2 sequences are MRHNA and SNTAGT. The CDR3 sequence is 15 residues long. Deletions cut 0 bases from V and 1 base from J, with 7 bases between. The CDR3 DNA reads as TGTGCCAGCAGTGACTCTCAGGGTTCCTACAATGAGCAGTTCTTC. It yields the protein CASSDSQGSYNEQFF.

V usage is TRBV28 and J usage is TRBJ2-7; tentative D call: TRBD1 (6 bases). Germline CDR1 MDHEN, CDR2 SYDVKM. The CDR3 consists of 15 residues. V lost 4 bases and J lost 4, with 17 bases in between. CDR3 residues: CASSSHNEDSYEQYF. CDR3 coding DNA: TGTGCCAGCAGTTCCCACAACGAGGACAGTTACGAGCAGTACTTC.

CDR3 DNA: TGTGCCACCAGCAGAGATAGAACAGGGGGAAACACCGGGGAGCTGTTTTTT. Protein sequence: CATSRDRTGGNTGELFF. The chain is built from TRBV15 and TRBJ2-2; 8 bases are a match to TRBD1. Per germline, CDR1 LNHNV and CDR2 YYDKDF (reference sequence). Germline trimming cut 0 bases from V and 2 bases from J; bases unmatched to any gene: 5. CDR3 length: 17 residues.

The chain joins TRBV19 to TRBJ1-5; D remains unclear. Trimming left V 3 bases short and J 10 bases short, with 16 bases between. This CDR3 region has 14 residues. CDR1 is LNHDA, CDR2 SQIVND, per germline (reference sequence). The CDR3 region has the DNA TGTGCCAGTAGTATGCAGACATTAACGATACCCCAGCATTTT. Amino acid sequence: CASSMQTLTIPQHF.

In its sample, this clone was seen a few times. The chain employs TRBV18 and TRBJ2-3; 10 nucleotides agree with TRBD2. CDR1 is KGHSH and CDR2 is LQKENI in the germline V gene. CDR3 length: 16 amino acids. V was pared by 3 bases and J by 2 bases, with 5 bases of the junction left unmatched. CDR3 DNA: TGTGCCAGCTCACCGAGGACTAGCGGAACCACAGATACGCAGTATTTT. It yields the protein CASSPRTSGTTDTQYF.

The rearrangement joins TRBV7-3 to TRBJ2-7; possible D gene TRBD2, 6 bases. Trimming removed 5 bases from V and 2 bases from J, with 16 bases in between. The CDR3 spans 15 residues. Germline assignment: CDR1 SGHTA and CDR2 FQGTGA. This CDR3 reads CASSPQLATPYEQYF. For the CDR3, the DNA is TGTGCCAGCAGCCCCCAACTAGCTACCCCCTACGAGCAGTACTTC.

The V call is TRBV25-1, the J call TRBJ1-1, with 11 nucleotides matching TRBD1. Germline loops: CDR1 MGHDK, CDR2 SYGVNS. This CDR3 contains 18 residues. Trimming at V came to 5 bases and at J to 0 bases, leaving 11 bases not matched to a gene. CDR3 amino acids: CASSPVKGTGGLNTEAFF. CDR3 nucleotides: TGTGCCAGCAGTCCCGTCAAAGGGACAGGGGGGCTGAACACTGAAGCTTTCTTT.

The chain employs TRBV6-1 and TRBJ2-4; 8 bases align to TRBD1. The ends lost 4 bases at V and 0 bases at J; junction bases unmatched: 11. The CDR3 covers 18 residues. CDR1 is MNHNS, CDR2 SASEGT, per germline. This CDR3 reads CASSGVKTGELAKNIQYF. In DNA, the CDR3 is TGTGCCAGCAGTGGGGTAAAGACAGGGGAGCTAGCCAAAAACATTCAGTACTTC.

J is TRBJ2-3 and V is TRBV28, with 9 bases identical to TRBD2. Losses at the gene ends were 2 bases for V and 1 base for J; bases not matched to a gene: 7. CDR1 is MDHEN and CDR2 is SYDVKM in the germline V gene. CDR3 length: 17 amino acids. The CDR3 nucleotides read TGTGCCAGCAGTTTAAATAGCGGGAGCTATCGCACAGATACGCAGTATTTT. Translating it yields CASSLNSGSYRTDTQYF.

This clone was detected only once. The chain recombines TRBV28 with TRBJ1-4; D unclear. There are 17 residues in the CDR3. Trimming left V 2 bases short and J 0 bases short, with 13 bases between. The germline V gene encodes CDR1 MDHEN and CDR2 SYDVKM. The CDR3 DNA sequence: TGTGCCAGCAGTTTACTTAATTCTGCTACAACTAATGAAAAACTGTTTTTT. It translates to CASSLLNSATTNEKLFF.

The V call is TRBV7-8, the J call TRBJ1-1; a possible D gene is TRBD1 (6 bases). The CDR3 is 17 residues long. The V end was cut by 3 bases, the J end by 7 bases, with 24 bases between. Germline CDR1 and CDR2: SGHVS and FQNEAQ. CDR3 coding DNA: TGTGCCAGCAGCTTTCGGCGGGGGCAAGCAGCGCCCCATGAAGCTTTCTTT. It yields the protein CASSFRRGQAAPHEAFF.

The rearrangement joins TRBV28 to TRBJ2-1; the match to TRBD1 covers 9 bases. The trim removed 2 bases at V and 6 bases at J, leaving 5 bases unmatched. The CDR3 spans 15 residues. The V gene's germline CDR1 is MDHEN and CDR2 SYDVKM. CDR3 nucleotides: TGTGCCAGCAGTTTAAACAGGGGGCGCGTCAATGAGCAGTTCTTC. Residues: CASSLNRGRVNEQFF. Looking up the rest from reference TRBV28 and TRBJ2-1 gives the full variable domain: DVKVTQSSRYLVKRTGEKVFLECVQDMDHENMFWYRQDPGLGLRLIYFSYDVKMKEKGDIPEGYSVSREKKERFSLILESASTNQTSMYLCASSLNRGRVNEQFFGPGTRLTVL.

The gene calls are TRBV27 and TRBJ2-1; D perhaps matches TRBD2 (5 bases). The germline gives CDR1 MNHEY, CDR2 SMNVEV (reference sequence). V was cut by 7 bases and J by 8 bases, with 12 bases left in between. This CDR3 region has 12 residues. The CDR3 nucleotides read TGTGCCAGCATAGGACCCGGGGATGAGCAGTTCTTC. It yields the protein CASIGPGDEQFF.

V usage is TRBV25-1 and J usage is TRBJ1-1; D is possibly TRBD1 (5 bases). V was pared by 4 bases and J by 3 bases, with 18 bases between. This CDR3 spans 16 amino acids. From germline, CDR1 is MGHDK and CDR2 SYGVNS. In DNA form, the CDR3 reads TGTGCCAGCAGTGGTCCACTTCAGGGTATACACACTGAAGCTTTCTTT. Translation: CASSGPLQGIHTEAFF.

This clone showed up just once. The chain is built from TRBV29-1 and TRBJ1-1; possibly TRBD1 for D (5 bases). The V end was cut by 7 bases, the J end by 1 base, with 10 bases between. The CDR3 is made up of 12 amino acids. Germline V CDR1 and CDR2: SQVTM, ANQGSEA. The CDR3 DNA is TGCAGCGCCGGACATACGAACACTGAAGCTTTCTTT. Translated: CSAGHTNTEAFF.

The gene calls are TRBV5-1 and TRBJ2-7; no firm D call. V lost 3 bases, J lost 3 bases, and 13 bases lay in between. The CDR3 is made up of 14 amino acids. The germline V gene has CDR1 SGHRS and CDR2 YFSETQ. The CDR3 nucleotides are TGCGCCAGCAGCTCCACGGGTAGAAGCTACGAGCAGTACTTC. Amino acids: CASSSTGRSYEQYF. The entire variable domain, with the rest obtained from reference TRBV5-1 and TRBJ2-7, is as follows: KAGVTQTPRYLIKTRGQQVTLSCSPISGHRSVSWYQQTPGQGLQFLFEYFSETQRNKGNFPGRFSGRQFSNSRSEMNVSTLELGDSALYLCASSSTGRSYEQYFGPGTRLTVT.

The sample holds one count of this clone. The rearrangement uses TRBV9 and TRBJ2-1; TRBD2 aligns across 13 bases. The CDR3 runs to 16 residues. CDR1 and CDR2 (germline): SGDLS, YYNGEE. V trimming: 0 bases; J trimming: 5 bases; junction bases outside the gene matches: 2. CDR3 bases: TGTGCCAGCAGCGTAGGCGGACTAGCGGGGGACAATGAGCAGTTCTTC. Its translation is CASSVGGLAGDNEQFF.

This chain joins TRBV9 and TRBJ2-7, with TRBD2 as a possible D gene (6 bases). The germline CDR1 and CDR2 sequences are SGDLS and YYNGEE. V lost 4 bases, J lost 7 bases, and 18 bases lay in between. The CDR3 is 14 amino acids. CDR3 nucleotides: TGTGCCAGCAGCCTGGGGGGAGGCTCGGGAGAGCAGTACTTC. Protein product: CASSLGGGSGEQYF. The full variable domain, rest sourced from reference TRBV9 and TRBJ2-7, is DSGVTQTPKHLITATGQRVTLRCSPRSGDLSVYWYQQSLDQGLQFLIQYYNGEERAKGNILERFSAQQFPDLHSELNLSSLELGDSALYFCASSLGGGSGEQYFGPGTRLTVT.

The chain uses TRBV15 and TRBJ1-4, with a possible D match to TRBD1 (5 bases). The CDR3 is 14 amino acids. Germline CDR1 and CDR2: LNHNV and YYDKDF (reference sequence). Trimming stripped 0 bases from V and 6 bases from J, with 8 bases between. This chain's CDR3 is CATSRDRGDEKLFF. For the CDR3, the DNA is TGTGCCACCAGCAGAGATCGGGGGGATGAAAAACTGTTTTTT.

This clone was seen more than once but under ten times. CDR3 loop: CASSTRVRQPQHF. CDR3 bases: TGTGCCAGTAGTACACGAGTTAGACAGCCCCAGCATTTT. The rearrangement joins TRBV19 to TRBJ1-5; D unresolved. This CDR3 spans 13 amino acids. Per the germline V gene, CDR1 is LNHDA and CDR2 is SQIVND (reference sequence). V lost 4 bases to trimming and J lost 7 bases, with 11 bases between them. Full variable domain (outside the CDR3, taken from reference TRBV19 and TRBJ1-5): DGGITQSPKYLFRKEGQNVTLSCEQNLNHDAMYWYRQDPGQGLRLIYYSQIVNDFQKGDIAEGYSVSREKKESFPLTVTSAQKNPTAFYLCASSTRVRQPQHFGDGTRLSIL.

In its sample, this clone was seen a few times. This rearrangement joins TRBV6-1 to TRBJ1-2, with D possibly being TRBD1 (5 bases). CDR3 size: 13 residues. The V end was cut by 4 bases, the J end by 4 bases, with 10 bases between. CDR1 is MNHNS, CDR2 SASEGT, per germline. The CDR3 bases are TGTGCCAGCAGTGTAGACAGCATCTATGGCTACACCTTC. Translating gives CASSVDSIYGYTF.

This clone was observed once. This chain joins TRBV11-2 and TRBJ2-7, with D tentatively TRBD2 (6 bases). Germline V CDR1 and CDR2: SGHAT, FQNNGV. The CDR3 contains 17 residues. Trimming took off 5 bases at V and 4 bases at J, with 24 bases between the two ends. CDR3 bases: TGTGCCAGCAGCACAGAACCGGGACTGTGGGCCGGGTACGAGCAGTACTTC. Translating it yields CASSTEPGLWAGYEQYF.

Written as DNA, the CDR3 is TGCGCCAGCAGCCATGCGACTTACTCCTACGAGCAGTACTTC. This gives the protein CASSHATYSYEQYF. V gene TRBV4-3 combines with J gene TRBJ2-7; D gene unclear. The CDR3 totals 14 residues. The germline V gene encodes CDR1 LGHNA and CDR2 YSLEER. V was clipped by 3 bases and J by 0 bases, with 9 bases between them.

The chain is built from TRBV5-4 and TRBJ2-3; D not resolved. There are 15 residues in the CDR3. V lost 1 base to trimming and J lost 0 bases, with 9 bases between them. Per the germline V gene, CDR1 is SGHNT and CDR2 is YYREEE (reference sequence). CDR3 residues: CASSLSLSSTDTQYF. The CDR3 DNA reads TGTGCCAGCAGCTTGTCACTTTCTAGCACAGATACGCAGTATTTT.

In this sample, this clone turned up once. The CDR3 DNA reads TGTGCCAGCAGTTCATTACCCCGGGACAGGGAAACCTACGAGCAGTACTTC. It specifies CASSSLPRDRETYEQYF. J is TRBJ2-7 and V is TRBV28; 9 nucleotides match TRBD1. This CDR3 comprises 17 residues. Trimming cost V 4 bases and J 2 bases; bases outside gene matches: 12. In germline, CDR1 is MDHEN, CDR2 SYDVKM. The whole variable domain, remainder taken from reference TRBV28 and TRBJ2-7, is DVKVTQSSRYLVKRTGEKVFLECVQDMDHENMFWYRQDPGLGLRLIYFSYDVKMKEKGDIPEGYSVSREKKERFSLILESASTNQTSMYLCASSSLPRDRETYEQYFGPGTRLTVT.

The J gene is TRBJ2-2, the V gene TRBV5-4; unclear D gene. V lost 5 bases and J lost 5, with 19 bases in between. CDR3 size: 16 residues. Germline V gene sequence: CDR1 SGHNT, CDR2 YYREEE (reference sequence). The CDR3 DNA is TGTGCCAGCAGTACCCCCCACACCCTGGGGACCGGGGAGCTGTTTTTT. This gives the protein CASSTPHTLGTGELFF. The variable domain in full, completed from reference TRBV5-4 and TRBJ2-2, reads ETGVTQSPTHLIKTRGQQVTLRCSSQSGHNTVSWYQQALGQGPQFIFQYYREEENGRGNFPPRFSGLQFPNYSSELNVNALELDDSALYLCASSTPHTLGTGELFFGEGSRLTVL.